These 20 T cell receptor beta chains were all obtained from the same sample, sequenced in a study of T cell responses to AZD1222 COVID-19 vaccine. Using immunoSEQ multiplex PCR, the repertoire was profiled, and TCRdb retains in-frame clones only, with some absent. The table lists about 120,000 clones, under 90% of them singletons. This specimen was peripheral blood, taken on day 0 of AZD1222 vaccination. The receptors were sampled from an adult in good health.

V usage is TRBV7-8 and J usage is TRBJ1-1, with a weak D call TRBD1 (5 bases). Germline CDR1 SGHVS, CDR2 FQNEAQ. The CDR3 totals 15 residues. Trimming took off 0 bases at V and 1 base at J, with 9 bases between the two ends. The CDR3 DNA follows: TGTGCCAGCAGCTTAGCGGGGCAGGGGAACACTGAAGCTTTCTTT. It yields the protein CASSLAGQGNTEAFF.

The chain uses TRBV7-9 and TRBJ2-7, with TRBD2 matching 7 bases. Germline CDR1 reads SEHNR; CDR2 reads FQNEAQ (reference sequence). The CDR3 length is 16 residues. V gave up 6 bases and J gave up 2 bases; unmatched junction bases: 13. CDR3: CASSRDPASGAYEQYF. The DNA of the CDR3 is TGTGCCAGCAGTCGGGACCCGGCTAGCGGAGCCTACGAGCAGTACTTC. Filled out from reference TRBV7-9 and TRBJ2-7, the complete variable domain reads DTGVSQNPRHKITKRGQNVTFRCDPISEHNRLYWYRQTLGQGPEFLTYFQNEAQLEKSRLLSDRFSAERPKGSFSTLEIQRTEQGDSAMYLCASSRDPASGAYEQYFGPGTRLTVT.

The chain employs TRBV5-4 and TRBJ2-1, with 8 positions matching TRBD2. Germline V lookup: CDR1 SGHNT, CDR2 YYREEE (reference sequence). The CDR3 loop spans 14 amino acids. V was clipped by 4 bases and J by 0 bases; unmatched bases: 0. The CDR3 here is CASSRGGSYNEQFF. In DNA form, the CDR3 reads TGTGCCAGCAGCCGGGGGGGCTCCTACAATGAGCAGTTCTTC.

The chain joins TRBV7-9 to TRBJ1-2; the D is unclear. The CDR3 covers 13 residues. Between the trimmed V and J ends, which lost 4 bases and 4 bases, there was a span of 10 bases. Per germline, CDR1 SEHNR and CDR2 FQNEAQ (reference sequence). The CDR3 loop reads CASSSDMGYGYTF. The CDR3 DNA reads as TGTGCCAGCAGCTCTGACATGGGCTATGGCTACACCTTC.

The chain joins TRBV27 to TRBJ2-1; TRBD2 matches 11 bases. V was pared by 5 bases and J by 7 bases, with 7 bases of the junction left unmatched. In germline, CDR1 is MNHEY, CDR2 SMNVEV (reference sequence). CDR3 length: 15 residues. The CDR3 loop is CASSPLAGGGNEQFF. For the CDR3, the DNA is TGTGCCAGCAGTCCTCTAGCGGGGGGAGGGAATGAGCAGTTCTTC.

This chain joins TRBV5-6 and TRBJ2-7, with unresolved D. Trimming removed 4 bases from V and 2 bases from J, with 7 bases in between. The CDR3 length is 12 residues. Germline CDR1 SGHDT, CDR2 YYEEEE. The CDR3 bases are TGTGCCAGCAGCAACTATGCCTACGAGCAGTACTTC. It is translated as CASSNYAYEQYF. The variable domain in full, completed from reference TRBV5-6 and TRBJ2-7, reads DAGVTQSPTHLIKTRGQQVTLRCSPKSGHDTVSWYQQALGQGPQFIFQYYEEEERQRGNFPDRFSGHQFPNYSSELNVNALLLGDSALYLCASSNYAYEQYFGPGTRLTVT.

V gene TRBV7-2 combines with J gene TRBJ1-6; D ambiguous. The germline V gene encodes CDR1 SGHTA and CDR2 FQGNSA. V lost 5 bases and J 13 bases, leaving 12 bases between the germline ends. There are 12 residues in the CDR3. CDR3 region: CASSPEFSPLHF. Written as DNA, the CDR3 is TGTGCCAGCAGCCCGGAATTCAGTCCCCTCCACTTT.

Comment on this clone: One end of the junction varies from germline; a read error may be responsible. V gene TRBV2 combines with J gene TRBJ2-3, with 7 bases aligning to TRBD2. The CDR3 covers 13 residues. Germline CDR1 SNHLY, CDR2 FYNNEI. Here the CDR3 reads CASGGVRTSGINF. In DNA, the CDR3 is TGTGCCAGCGGGGGGGTTCGGACCTCGGGAATAAATTTT. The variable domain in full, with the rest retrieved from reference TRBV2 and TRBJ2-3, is EPEVTQTPSHQVTQMGQEVILRCVPISNHLYFYWYRQILGQKVEFLVSFYNNEISEKSEIFDDQFSVERPDGSNFTLKIRSTKLEDSAMYFCASGGVRTSGINFGPGTRLTVL.

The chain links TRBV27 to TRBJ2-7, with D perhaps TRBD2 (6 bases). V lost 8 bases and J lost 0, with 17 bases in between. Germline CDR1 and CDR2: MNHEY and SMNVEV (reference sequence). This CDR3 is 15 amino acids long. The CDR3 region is CASHGRRESSYEQYF. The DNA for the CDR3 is TGTGCCAGCCACGGTCGGAGGGAAAGCTCCTACGAGCAGTACTTC.

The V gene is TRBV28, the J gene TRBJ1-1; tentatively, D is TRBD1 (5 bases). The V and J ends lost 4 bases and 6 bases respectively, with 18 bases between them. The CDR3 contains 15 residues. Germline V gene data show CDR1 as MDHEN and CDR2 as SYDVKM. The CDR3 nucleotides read TGTGCCAGCAGTTCTCCGGGACGGAGTGATCCTGAAGCTTTCTTT. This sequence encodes CASSSPGRSDPEAFF.

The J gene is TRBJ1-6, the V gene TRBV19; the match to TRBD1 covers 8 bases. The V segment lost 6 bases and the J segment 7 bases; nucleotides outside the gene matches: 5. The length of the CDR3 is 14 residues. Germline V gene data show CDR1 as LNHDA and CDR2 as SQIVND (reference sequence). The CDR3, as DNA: TGTGCCAGTAGGCGGACAGGGCCGAATTCACCCCTCCACTTT. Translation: CASRRTGPNSPLHF.

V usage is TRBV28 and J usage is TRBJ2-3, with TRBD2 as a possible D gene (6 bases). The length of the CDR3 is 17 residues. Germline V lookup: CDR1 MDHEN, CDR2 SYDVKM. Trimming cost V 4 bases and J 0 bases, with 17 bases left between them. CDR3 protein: CASSWEVGGKSTDTQYF. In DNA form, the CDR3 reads TGTGCCAGCAGTTGGGAGGTTGGGGGAAAGAGCACAGATACGCAGTATTTT.

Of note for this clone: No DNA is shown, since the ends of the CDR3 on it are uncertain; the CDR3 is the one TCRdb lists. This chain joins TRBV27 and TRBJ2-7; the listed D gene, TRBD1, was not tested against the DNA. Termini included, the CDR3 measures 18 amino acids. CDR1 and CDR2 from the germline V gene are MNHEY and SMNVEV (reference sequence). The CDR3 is CASSSSKGAGTGGGEQYF.

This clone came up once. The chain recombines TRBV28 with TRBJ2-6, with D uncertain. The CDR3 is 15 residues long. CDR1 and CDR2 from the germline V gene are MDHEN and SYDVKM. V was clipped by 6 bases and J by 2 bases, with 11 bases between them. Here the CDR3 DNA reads TGTGCCAGCAGGCTTGACTCCCCTGGGGCCAACGTCCTGACTTTC. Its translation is CASRLDSPGANVLTF.

The CDR3 loop reads CASSQEGLYGYTF. The CDR3 nucleotides are TGTGCCAGCAGCCAAGAGGGGCTCTATGGCTACACCTTC. This chain links TRBV3-1 (or the pseudogene TRBV3-2) with TRBJ1-2; TRBD1 is a possible D gene (5 bases). Per the germline V gene, CDR1 is LGHDT and CDR2 is YNNKEL (reference sequence). This CDR3 has 13 residues. V was trimmed by 0 bases and J by 4 bases, leaving 6 bases between them.

CDR3 loop: CASSAPRAYNEQFF. In nucleotides, the CDR3 is TGCGCCAGCAGTGCCCCCAGGGCGTACAATGAGCAGTTCTTC. This chain connects TRBV10-2 to TRBJ2-1, with D possibly being TRBD1 (5 bases). This CDR3 has 14 amino acids. The V gene lost 4 bases and the J gene lost 4 bases, with 11 bases spanning the gap. Germline CDR1 and CDR2: WSHSY and SAAADI.

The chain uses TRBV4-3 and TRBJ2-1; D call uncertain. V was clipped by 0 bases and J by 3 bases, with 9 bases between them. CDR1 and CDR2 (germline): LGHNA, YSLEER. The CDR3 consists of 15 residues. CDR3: CASSQDYSDYNEQFF. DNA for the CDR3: TGCGCCAGCAGCCAAGATTATTCAGACTACAATGAGCAGTTCTTC.

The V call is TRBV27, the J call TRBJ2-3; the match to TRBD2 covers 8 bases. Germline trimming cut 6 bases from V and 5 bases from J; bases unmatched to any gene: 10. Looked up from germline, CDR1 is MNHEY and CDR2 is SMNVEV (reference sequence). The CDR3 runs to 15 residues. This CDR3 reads CASRTGGLAEDTQYF. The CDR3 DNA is TGTGCCAGCAGGACGGGGGGGCTAGCGGAAGATACGCAGTATTTT.

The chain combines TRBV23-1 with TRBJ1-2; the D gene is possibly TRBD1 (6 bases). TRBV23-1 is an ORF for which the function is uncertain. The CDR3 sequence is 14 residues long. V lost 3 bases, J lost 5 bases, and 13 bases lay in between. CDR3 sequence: CASSQHQGLYGYTF. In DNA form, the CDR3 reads TGCGCCAGCAGTCAGCACCAGGGGCTTTATGGCTACACCTTC.

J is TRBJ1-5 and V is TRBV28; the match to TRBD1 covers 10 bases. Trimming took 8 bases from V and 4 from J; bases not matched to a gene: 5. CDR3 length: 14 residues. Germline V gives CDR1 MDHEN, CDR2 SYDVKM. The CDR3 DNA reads TGTGCCAGCTTAGGACAGGGGGGGAATCAGCCCCAGCATTTT. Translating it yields CASLGQGGNQPQHF.